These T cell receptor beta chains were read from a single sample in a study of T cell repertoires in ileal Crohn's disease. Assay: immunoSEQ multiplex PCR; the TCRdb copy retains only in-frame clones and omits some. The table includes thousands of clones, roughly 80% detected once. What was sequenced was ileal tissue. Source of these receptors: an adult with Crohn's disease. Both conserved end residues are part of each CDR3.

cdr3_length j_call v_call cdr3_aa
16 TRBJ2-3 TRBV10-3 CAISESGRGGTDTQYF
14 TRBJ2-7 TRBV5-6 CASSNSGGAYEQYF
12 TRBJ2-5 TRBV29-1 CSVDVQTETQYF
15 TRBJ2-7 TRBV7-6 CASSLRPGQSYEQYF
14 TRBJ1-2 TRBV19 CASSRQGAEYGYTF
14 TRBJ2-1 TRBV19 CATCSGRVYNEQFF
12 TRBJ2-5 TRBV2 CARQGAGQTQYF
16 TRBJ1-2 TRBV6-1 CASSEPAVGANYGYTF
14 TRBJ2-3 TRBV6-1 CASNLAGGPDTQYF
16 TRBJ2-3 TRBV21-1 CASSSRDRTFTDTQYF
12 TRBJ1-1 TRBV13 CASSREGPGAFF
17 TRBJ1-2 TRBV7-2 CASSRGDRGRRNYGYTF
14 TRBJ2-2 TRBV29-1 CSVARGREAGELFF
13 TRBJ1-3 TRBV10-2 CASSETEGNTIYF
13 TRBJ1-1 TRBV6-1 CASRTDPNTEAFF
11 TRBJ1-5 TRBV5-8 CASSLYQPQHF
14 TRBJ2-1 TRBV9 CASSLTSGGSKQFF
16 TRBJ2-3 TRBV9 CASSADEGGRRDTQYF
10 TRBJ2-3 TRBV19 CASSSNTQYF
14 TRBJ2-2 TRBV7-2 CASSLRRGDGELFF
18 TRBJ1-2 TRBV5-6 CASRSTGTGGLANYGYTF
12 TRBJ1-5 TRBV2 CASTTGYQPQHF
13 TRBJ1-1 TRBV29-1 CSVLRTTNTEAFF
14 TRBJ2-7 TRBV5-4 CASSLGGLAYEQYF
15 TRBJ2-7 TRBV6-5 CASSGGRTSPYEQYF
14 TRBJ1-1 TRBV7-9 CASSLGGGETEAFF
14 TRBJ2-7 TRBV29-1 CSVQRGQGHYEQYF
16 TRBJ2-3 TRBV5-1 CASSALAGGGTDTQYF
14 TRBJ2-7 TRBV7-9 CASSLGVENYEQYF
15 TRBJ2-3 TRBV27 CASSLAGGSTDTQYF
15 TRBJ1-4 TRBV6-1 CASRREGSTNEKLFF
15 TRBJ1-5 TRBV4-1 CASSQAFREGQPQHF
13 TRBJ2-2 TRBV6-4 CATGTSDTGELFF
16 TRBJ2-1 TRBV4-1 CASSQVAGGPYNEQFF
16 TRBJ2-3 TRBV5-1 CASSFGLAGPGDTQYF
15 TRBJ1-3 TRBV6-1 CASSVGTHVGNTIYF
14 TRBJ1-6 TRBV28 CASSSGTGDFPLHF
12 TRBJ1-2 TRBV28 CASRQGGYGYTF